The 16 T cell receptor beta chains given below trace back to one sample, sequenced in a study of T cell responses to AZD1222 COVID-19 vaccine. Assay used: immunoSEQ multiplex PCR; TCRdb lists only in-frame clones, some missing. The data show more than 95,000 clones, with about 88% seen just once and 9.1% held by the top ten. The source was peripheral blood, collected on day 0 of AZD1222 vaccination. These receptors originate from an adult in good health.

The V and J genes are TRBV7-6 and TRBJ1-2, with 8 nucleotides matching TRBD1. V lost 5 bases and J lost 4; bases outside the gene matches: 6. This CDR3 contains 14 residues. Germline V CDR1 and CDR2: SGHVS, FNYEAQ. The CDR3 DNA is TGTGCCAGCAGCCCCGGGACAGGCGTCTATGGCTACACCTTC. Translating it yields CASSPGTGVYGYTF. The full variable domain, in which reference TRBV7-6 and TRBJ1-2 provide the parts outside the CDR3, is GAGVSQSPRYKVTKRGQDVALRCDPISGHVSLYWYRQALGQGPEFLTYFNYEAQQDKSGLPNDRFSAERPEGSISTLTIQRTEQRDSAMYRCASSPGTGVYGYTFGSGTRLTVV.

The CDR3 sequence is CASSSPRQGKQPQHF. CDR3 DNA sequence: TGTGCCAGCAGTTCCCCCCGACAGGGTAAACAGCCCCAGCATTTT. The chain recombines TRBV28 with TRBJ1-5; 7 bases are shared with TRBD1. CDR1 and CDR2 from the germline V gene are MDHEN and SYDVKM. The trim removed 4 bases at V and 7 bases at J, leaving 10 bases unmatched. The CDR3 totals 15 residues.

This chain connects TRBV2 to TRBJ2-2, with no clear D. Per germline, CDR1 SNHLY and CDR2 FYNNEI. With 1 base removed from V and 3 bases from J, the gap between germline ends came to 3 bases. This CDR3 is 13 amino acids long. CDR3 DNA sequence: TGTGCCAGCAGTGAAGGGTACACCGGGGAGCTGTTTTTT. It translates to CASSEGYTGELFF. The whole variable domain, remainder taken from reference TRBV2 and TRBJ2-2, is EPEVTQTPSHQVTQMGQEVILRCVPISNHLYFYWYRQILGQKVEFLVSFYNNEISEKSEIFDDQFSVERPDGSNFTLKIRSTKLEDSAMYFCASSEGYTGELFFGEGSRLTVL.

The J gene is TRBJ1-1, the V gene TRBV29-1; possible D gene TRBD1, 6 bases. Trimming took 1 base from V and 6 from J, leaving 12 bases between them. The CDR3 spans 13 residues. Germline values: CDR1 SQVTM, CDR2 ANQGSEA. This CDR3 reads CSVEVGGIPEAFF. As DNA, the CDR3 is TGCAGCGTTGAAGTGGGGGGCATACCTGAAGCTTTCTTT.

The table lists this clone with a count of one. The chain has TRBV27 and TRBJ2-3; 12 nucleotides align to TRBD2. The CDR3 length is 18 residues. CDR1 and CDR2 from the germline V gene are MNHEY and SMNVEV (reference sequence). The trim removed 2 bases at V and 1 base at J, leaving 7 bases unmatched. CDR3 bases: TGTGCCAGCAGTTTAGGGCTAGCGGGAGGGCTGGGCACAGATACGCAGTATTTT. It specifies CASSLGLAGGLGTDTQYF.

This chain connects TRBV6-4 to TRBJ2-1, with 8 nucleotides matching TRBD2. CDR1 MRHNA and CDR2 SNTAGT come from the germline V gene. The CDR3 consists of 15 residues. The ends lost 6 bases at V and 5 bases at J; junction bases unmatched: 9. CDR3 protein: CASSPEGSGNNEQFF. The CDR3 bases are TGTGCCAGCAGCCCCGAGGGTAGCGGGAACAATGAGCAGTTCTTC.

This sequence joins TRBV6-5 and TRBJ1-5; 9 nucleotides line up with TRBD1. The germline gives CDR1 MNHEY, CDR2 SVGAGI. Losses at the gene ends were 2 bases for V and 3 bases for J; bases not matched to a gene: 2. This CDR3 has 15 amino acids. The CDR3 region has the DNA TGTGCCAGCAGTTACCGGGACAGGGACAATCAGCCCCAGCATTTT. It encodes CASSYRDRDNQPQHF.

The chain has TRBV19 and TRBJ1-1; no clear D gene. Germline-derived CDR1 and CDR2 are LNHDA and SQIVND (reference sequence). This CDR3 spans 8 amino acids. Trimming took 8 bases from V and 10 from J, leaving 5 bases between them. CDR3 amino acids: CASGGAFF. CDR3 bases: TGTGCCAGTGGTGGAGCTTTCTTT.

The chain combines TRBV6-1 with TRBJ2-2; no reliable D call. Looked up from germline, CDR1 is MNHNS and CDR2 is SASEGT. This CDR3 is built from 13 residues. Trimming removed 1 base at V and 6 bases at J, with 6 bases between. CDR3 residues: CASSEVDAGELFF. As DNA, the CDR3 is TGTGCCAGCAGTGAAGTTGACGCCGGGGAGCTGTTTTTT.

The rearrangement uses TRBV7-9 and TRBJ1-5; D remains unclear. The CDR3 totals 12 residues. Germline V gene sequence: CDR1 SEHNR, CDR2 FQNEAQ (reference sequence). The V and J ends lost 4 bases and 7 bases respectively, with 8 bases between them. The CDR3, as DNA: TGTGCCAGCAGCTCAGATAACCAGCCCCAGCATTTT. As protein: CASSSDNQPQHF.

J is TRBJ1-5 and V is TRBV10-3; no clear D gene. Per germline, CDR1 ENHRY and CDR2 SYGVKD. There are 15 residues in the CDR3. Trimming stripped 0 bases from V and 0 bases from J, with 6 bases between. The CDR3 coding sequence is TGTGCCATCAGTGAGTCTTGGAATAGCAATCAGCCCCAGCATTTT. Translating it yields CAISESWNSNQPQHF.

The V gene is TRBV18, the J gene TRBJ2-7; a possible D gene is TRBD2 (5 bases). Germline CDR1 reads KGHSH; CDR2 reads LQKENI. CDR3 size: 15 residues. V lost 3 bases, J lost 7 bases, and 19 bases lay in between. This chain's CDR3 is CASSPAGSPRREQYF. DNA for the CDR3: TGTGCCAGCTCACCCGCGGGTTCTCCGAGGAGAGAGCAGTACTTC.

The CDR3 DNA reads TGTGCCTGGAGACGAGGGGGAAAGAACGAGCAGTACTTC. Residues: CAWRRGGKNEQYF. This chain uses TRBV30 with TRBJ2-7, with D perhaps matching TRBD1 (6 bases). Germline V lookup: CDR1 GTSNPN, CDR2 SVGIG (reference sequence). The V gene lost 3 bases and the J gene lost 5 bases, with 14 bases spanning the gap. The CDR3 sequence is 13 residues long.

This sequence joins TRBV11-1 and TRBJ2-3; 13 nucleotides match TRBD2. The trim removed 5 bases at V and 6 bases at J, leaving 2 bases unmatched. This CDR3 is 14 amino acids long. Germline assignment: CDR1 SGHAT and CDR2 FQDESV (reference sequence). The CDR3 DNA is TGTGCCAGCAGCAAGACTAGCGGGGGGGATACGCAGTATTTT. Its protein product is CASSKTSGGDTQYF.

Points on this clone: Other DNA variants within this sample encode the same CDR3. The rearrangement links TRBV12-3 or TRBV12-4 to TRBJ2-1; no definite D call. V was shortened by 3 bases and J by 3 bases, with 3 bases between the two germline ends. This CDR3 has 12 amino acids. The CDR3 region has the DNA TGTGCCAGCAGTTTCGTCTACAATGAGCAGTTCTTC. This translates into CASSFVYNEQFF.

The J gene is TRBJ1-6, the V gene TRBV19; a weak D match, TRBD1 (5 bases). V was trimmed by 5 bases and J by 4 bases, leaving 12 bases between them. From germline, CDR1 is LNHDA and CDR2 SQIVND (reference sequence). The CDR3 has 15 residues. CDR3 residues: CASSPGTGYNSPLHF. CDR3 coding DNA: TGTGCCAGTAGTCCGGGGACGGGATATAATTCACCCCTCCACTTT.